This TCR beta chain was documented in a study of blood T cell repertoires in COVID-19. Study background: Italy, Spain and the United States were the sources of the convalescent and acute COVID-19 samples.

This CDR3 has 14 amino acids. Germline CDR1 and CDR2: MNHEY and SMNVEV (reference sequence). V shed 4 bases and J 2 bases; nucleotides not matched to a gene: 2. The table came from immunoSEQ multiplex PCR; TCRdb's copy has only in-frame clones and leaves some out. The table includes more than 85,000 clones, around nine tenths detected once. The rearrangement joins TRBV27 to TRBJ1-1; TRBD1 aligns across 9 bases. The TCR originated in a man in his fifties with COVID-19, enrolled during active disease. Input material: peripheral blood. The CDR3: CASSYRGLNTEAFF. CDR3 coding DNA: TGTGCCAGCAGTTACAGGGGGCTTAACACTGAAGCTTTCTTT.